Listed here is a single T cell receptor (beta chain). The antigen is unknown. The CDR3 extends over 13 amino acids. The V and J ends lost 0 bases and 8 bases respectively, with 11 bases between them. The germline gives CDR1 GTSNPN, CDR2 SVGIG (reference sequence). A second PCR, run for about 6 to 11 cycles, used a sample-barcoded 5' primer plus a J-beta primer mix. Every cDNA molecule carried a tag from a template-switch adaptor bearing 12 random nucleotides. From the 5' RACE reads, TCRdb called clonotypes with MiXCR, one entry per CDR3 protein. The sample contains more than 1,400,000 distinct CDR3 sequences, 42% of which appear only once. Per sample, a minimum of 6 million PBMCs were isolated. The data belong to a study of blood T cells in healthy people across ages. Study findings and constraints: Nothing was known about donor CMV status, and this possibly confounded expanded clonotype changes. In older individuals, TCR beta diversity per million T cells was lower, falling roughly linearly with age.

The sequence was obtained from a woman between 18 and 29 years old in good health. Input material: blood. The rearrangement links TRBV30 to TRBJ2-1; D is ambiguous. As DNA, the CDR3 is TGTGCCTGGAGTGTTTTTGGTTTGGATGAGCAGTTCTTC. It encodes CAWSVFGLDEQFF.